Listed below are T cell receptor beta chains from one sample, sequenced in a study of OX40 agonist ivuxolimab in advanced cancers. Repertoires were generated with immunoSEQ multiplex PCR, while TCRdb's copy carries only in-frame clones and drops some. The table includes about 68,000 clones, about nine tenths detected once. Sequencing was performed on CD4+ or CD8+ T cells sorted from blood, taken in a trial of the OX40 agonist ivuxolimab. These receptors all come from an adult with an advanced solid tumor such as melanoma, head and neck, liver or kidney cancer. The CDR3 runs from the conserved cysteine through the conserved F or W. D genes are given only for firm matches. Clone size, where shown, is once, few, many, or a class for clones that have expanded.

j_call d_call clone_size v_call cdr3_nt cdr3_aa
TRBJ2-2 - once TRBV18 TGTGCCAGCTCCCGCAGTTCGGCCACCGGGGAGCTGTTTTTT CASSRSSATGELFF
TRBJ1-1 TRBD1 - TRBV6-1 TGTGCCAGCAAGTCGACAGGGCCAACCACTGAAGCTTTCTTT CASKSTGPTTEAFF
TRBJ1-3 - once TRBV18 TGTGCCAGCTCACCACCGGGAGGAAACACCATATATTTT CASSPPGGNTIYF
TRBJ2-1 - once TRBV5-1 TGCGCCAGCAGCTTGACGGGAATCGGAGAGCAGTTCTTC CASSLTGIGEQFF
TRBJ1-5 - few TRBV30 TGTGCCTGGAGTGGGGGTAGCAATCAGCCCCAGCATTTT CAWSGGSNQPQHF
TRBJ1-2 - - TRBV15 TGTGCCACCAGCAGGACAGGTAGAGGCTACACCTTC CATSRTGRGYTF
TRBJ2-3 - - TRBV5-1 TGCGCCAGCAGCTTAGGGGGAGATACGCAGTATTTT CASSLGGDTQYF
TRBJ2-3 - once TRBV25-1 TGTGCCAGCAGTGAATTAGGGCAGGGCTTCACAGATACGCAGTATTTT CASSELGQGFTDTQYF
TRBJ1-1 - - TRBV19 TGTGCCAGTATATACTATACCAGGGCTGAAGCTTTCTTT CASIYYTRAEAFF
TRBJ2-4 - once TRBV7-9 TGTGCCAGCAGCCCGGAATCGAGGGACATTCAGTACTTC CASSPESRDIQYF
TRBJ2-3 TRBD2 - TRBV7-9 TGTGCCAGCAGCTCCTGGACGGGGGGGGATACGCAGTATTTT CASSSWTGGDTQYF
TRBJ2-7 - - TRBV6-5 TGTGCCAGCAGTTACGGTCCGATCTACGAGCAGTACTTC CASSYGPIYEQYF
TRBJ1-4 TRBD1 few TRBV2 TGTGCCAGCCGCGGACAGGCCGCTAATGAAAAACTGTTTTTT CASRGQAANEKLFF
TRBJ2-7 - few TRBV7-9 TGTGCCAGCAGCGCCCGGAGGGCCCAGCAGTACTTC CASSARRAQQYF
TRBJ1-2 - - TRBV5-6 TGTGCCAGCAGCTTTGGTGAAACGCGCAACTATGGCTACACCTTC CASSFGETRNYGYTF
TRBJ1-2 - - TRBV29-1 TGCAGCGTTGCAGGGGAGTGGTATGGCTACACCTTC CSVAGEWYGYTF
TRBJ2-3 - - TRBV7-3 TGTGCCAGCAGCTTAAATGCAGGGGGGCAAGGAGATACGCAGTATTTT CASSLNAGGQGDTQYF
TRBJ2-5 TRBD1 - TRBV28 TGTGCCAGCAGTAGACAGGGTAGGGAGACCCAGTACTTC CASSRQGRETQYF
TRBJ2-6 - - TRBV10-2 TGCGCCAGCACCGGCGCTGGGGCCAACGTCCTGACTTTC CASTGAGANVLTF
TRBJ1-1 TRBD1 - TRBV6-1 TGTGCCAGCAGGACCTCGACAGGGGGGACCACTGAAGCTTTCTTT CASRTSTGGTTEAFF
TRBJ2-5 - - TRBV5-1 TGCGCCAGCAGCTTGTCCAGCTGGAATTCAGACCAAGAGACCCAGTACTTC CASSLSSWNSDQETQYF
TRBJ2-7 - - TRBV18 TGTGCCAGCTCTCCCCGAGAGGGCGCCGAGCAGTACTTC CASSPREGAEQYF
TRBJ1-2 TRBD1 - TRBV5-1 TGCGCCAGCAGCTTCCGGGACAGGCGATCAGGCTACACCTTC CASSFRDRRSGYTF
TRBJ2-1 TRBD1 once TRBV9 TGTGCCAGCAGCGAGGGGTTGTTTGACAGGGAAATCTACAATGAGCAGTTCTTC CASSEGLFDREIYNEQFF
TRBJ1-1 - - TRBV6-4 TGTGCCAGCAGTGAAATAGGAGGTACTGAAGCTTTCTTT CASSEIGGTEAFF
TRBJ1-1 - - TRBV11-2 TGTGCCAGCAGCCTCGGAAGAGGCACTGAAGCTTTCTTT CASSLGRGTEAFF
TRBJ1-3 - - TRBV6-1 TGTGCCAGCATTCGGACCGACTCTGGAAACACCATATATTTT CASIRTDSGNTIYF
TRBJ1-2 - - TRBV5-5 TGTGCCAGCAGCTTGGGACAGAACTATGGCTACACCTTC CASSLGQNYGYTF
TRBJ1-2 - - TRBV5-1 TGCGCCAGCAGCTTGGGCGGGACGGCAGCTAACTCGCTCTTC CASSLGGTAANSLF
TRBJ1-1 - once TRBV7-8 TGTGCCAGCAGCTTAGACGGCGGTAACACTGAAGCTTTCTTT CASSLDGGNTEAFF
TRBJ1-5 - - TRBV4-1 TGCGCCAGCAGCCAAGCTATTACGGTGTATCAGCCCCAGCATTTT CASSQAITVYQPQHF
TRBJ1-4 - - TRBV18 TGTGCCAGCTCATTGAACCTAGCAACTAATGAAAAACTGTTTTTT CASSLNLATNEKLFF
TRBJ1-6 TRBD1 - TRBV2 TGTGCCAGCAGTGAAGTAACCGGGACAGCGAATAATTCACCCCTCCACTTT CASSEVTGTANNSPLHF
TRBJ1-1 TRBD1 - TRBV19 TGTGCCAGTAACTCCTGGCAGGGGGCCACTGAAGCTTTCTTT CASNSWQGATEAFF
TRBJ2-6 - - TRBV19 TGTGCCAGTAGTATGATACAGGTCTCTGGGGCCAACGTCCTGACTTTC CASSMIQVSGANVLTF
TRBJ2-5 - - TRBV27 TGTGCCAGCATGAAGCGGGCCAACCAAGAGACCCAGTACTTC CASMKRANQETQYF
TRBJ2-2 - few TRBV15 TGTGCCACCAGCAGGGGGAGATGGGACACCGGGGAGCTGTTTTTT CATSRGRWDTGELFF
TRBJ2-7 TRBD1 - TRBV19 TGTGCCAGTCAGACCCGGACAGGGCACAAGCAGTACTTC CASQTRTGHKQYF
TRBJ2-3 - - TRBV5-1 TGCGCCAGCACCCAGGCGATAACGACAGATACGCAGTATTTT CASTQAITTDTQYF
TRBJ2-2 - - TRBV5-4 TGTGCCAGCAGCTTTGCAAACACCGGGGAGCTGTTTTTT CASSFANTGELFF